The 3 T cell receptor beta chains in this list originate from one sample, sequenced in a study of CD8 T cells in Susac syndrome. Random hexamers were used to reverse transcribe an amount of roughly 0.5 to 1 ug RNA. TCRdb reprocessed the immunoSEQ multiplex PCR reads via MiXCR and lists one record per CDR3 protein. The sample lists approximately 190,000 distinct CDR3 sequences; roughly nine tenths were seen once. The sample consisted of CD4+ T cells from PBMCs. The receptors shown here come from a human donor with Susac syndrome.

The gene calls are TRBV4-1 and TRBJ2-2; D gene ambiguous. With 1 base removed from V and 4 bases from J, the gap between germline ends came to 13 bases. CDR1 MGHRA and CDR2 YSYEKL come from the germline V gene. The CDR3 is 16 amino acids. The CDR3 is CASSQVLSGVTGELFF. The DNA for the CDR3 is TGCGCCAGCAGCCAAGTATTGTCGGGTGTCACCGGGGAGCTGTTTTTT.

The rearrangement joins TRBV19 to TRBJ2-2, with 8 bases lining up with TRBD1. CDR1 LNHDA and CDR2 SQIVND come from the germline V gene (reference sequence). The CDR3 spans 17 residues. J lost 7 bases, V lost 4 bases, and 14 bases had no gene match. As DNA, the CDR3 is TGTGCCAGTAGTACCCTGAATACCGGGACAGGTGTCGGGGAGCTGTTTTTT. Translating it yields CASSTLNTGTGVGELFF.

The chain couples TRBV3-1 to TRBJ2-7, with 8 bases that match TRBD2. The germline CDR1 and CDR2 sequences are LGHDT and YNNKEL (reference sequence). The CDR3 consists of 16 residues. The J segment lost 7 bases and the V segment lost 0 bases, leaving 11 bases of the junction unmatched. The CDR3 nucleotides are TGTGCCAGCAGCCAAGATGCGCTAGCGGGTGTACGTGAGCAGTACTTC. Protein: CASSQDALAGVREQYF.